Presented here are 13 T cell receptor beta chains from one specimen sequenced in a study of T cells after yellow fever vaccination. TCRdb independently ran MiXCR on the 5' RACE reads; one entry per CDR3 protein. The sample gives 300,000 to 400,000 distinct CDR3 sequences, 8.1% of which show up once; approximately 15% is in the top ten. Sequenced here: PBMCs, sampled approximately 40 days after the first yellow fever vaccination. The receptors derive from a man aged 18 to 30 who received the YFV17D yellow fever vaccine.

The chain has TRBV4-3 and TRBJ1-1, with D possibly being TRBD1 (5 bases). Germline values: CDR1 LGHNA, CDR2 YSLEER. Deletions cut 0 bases from V and 7 bases from J, with 18 bases between. CDR3 size: 16 residues. For the CDR3, the DNA is TGCGCCAGCAGCCAAGATGGCCCCGGGGGAGTCGGTGAAGCTTTCTTT. Its translation is CASSQDGPGGVGEAFF.

V gene TRBV10-3 combines with J gene TRBJ1-5; 7 bases match TRBD1. Germline V gene lookup returns CDR1 ENHRY and CDR2 SYGVKD. This CDR3 has 14 amino acids. Unmatched junction bases numbered 9, after V lost 8 bases and J lost 5 bases. The CDR3 DNA follows: TGTGCCATCGCGCTGACAGGGAAGGATCAGCCCCAGCATTTT. This gives the protein CAIALTGKDQPQHF.

This chain joins TRBV11-1 and TRBJ1-1, with D maybe TRBD1 (6 bases). Germline assignment: CDR1 SGHAT and CDR2 FQDESV (reference sequence). The CDR3 loop spans 15 amino acids. V was cut by 5 bases and J by 4 bases, with 17 bases left in between. CDR3 amino acids: CASSPLRDKGTEAFF. CDR3 sequence (DNA): TGTGCCAGCAGCCCTCTTCGGGACAAAGGCACTGAAGCTTTCTTT.

This clonotype was seen only a few times. The CDR3: CASSQAHGAGNTIYF. The CDR3 nucleotides read TGCGCCAGCAGCCAAGCTCACGGGGCTGGAAACACCATATATTTT. V is TRBV4-3 and J is TRBJ1-3; D is uncertain. The CDR3 covers 15 residues. Germline V gene data show CDR1 as LGHNA and CDR2 as YSLEER. V was trimmed by 1 base and J by 2 bases, leaving 9 bases between them.

The genes are TRBV4-1 and TRBJ2-7; a possible D gene is TRBD1 (5 bases). The germline gives CDR1 MGHRA, CDR2 YSYEKL. The CDR3 totals 15 residues. Trimming cost V 0 bases and J 2 bases, with 11 bases left between them. CDR3 sequence (DNA): TGCGCCAGCAGCCAAGATTTGAGGACAACCTACGAGCAGTACTTC. Translated: CASSQDLRTTYEQYF.

The chain has TRBV20-1 and TRBJ2-2, with 8 bases identical to TRBD2. V lost 3 bases, J lost 6 bases, and 6 bases stayed unmatched. This CDR3 has 14 residues. CDR1 is DFQATT and CDR2 is SNEGSKA in the germline V gene (reference sequence). CDR3 sequence: CSASRAGVPGELFF. In DNA form, the CDR3 reads TGCAGTGCTAGTCGAGCGGGGGTCCCCGGGGAGCTGTTTTTT.

This clonotype came up a few times. The chain links TRBV28 to TRBJ2-1; 11 bases align to TRBD1. This CDR3 has 19 amino acids. V lost 7 bases, J lost 8 bases, and 22 bases stayed unmatched. Germline loops: CDR1 MDHEN, CDR2 SYDVKM. CDR3 in DNA: TGTGCCAGCACCCTTCCTCGGGACAGGGGGGTCTCTTGGTTCGATGAGCAGTTCTTC. This translates into CASTLPRDRGVSWFDEQFF.

The table lists this clonotype with a few counts. J is TRBJ1-1 and V is TRBV12-3 or TRBV12-4; D gene uncertain. The CDR3 length is 13 residues. Trimming removed 8 bases from V and 2 bases from J, with 12 bases in between. The CDR3 region is CASGRRHNTEAFF. The CDR3 DNA follows: TGTGCCAGCGGAAGACGACATAACACTGAAGCTTTCTTT.

This clonotype was counted a few times. V and J are TRBV7-2 and TRBJ1-4; D possibly corresponds to TRBD1 (6 bases). Trimming cost V 4 bases and J 4 bases, with 10 bases left between them. CDR1 is SGHTA and CDR2 is FQGNSA in the germline V gene. This CDR3 contains 14 residues. The CDR3 protein is CASSSDRNNEKLFF. CDR3 coding DNA: TGTGCCAGCAGCTCGGACAGAAATAATGAAAAACTGTTTTTT. The full variable domain, with the rest looked up from reference TRBV7-2 and TRBJ1-4, is GAGVSQSPSNKVTEKGKDVELRCDPISGHTALYWYRQSLGQGLEFLIYFQGNSAPDKSGLPSDRFSAERTGGSVSTLTIQRTQQEDSAVYLCASSSDRNNEKLFFGSGTQLSVL.

The rearrangement links TRBV5-4 to TRBJ2-5, with 8 bases fitting TRBD1. The length of the CDR3 is 16 residues. Germline CDR1 and CDR2: SGHNT and YYREEE (reference sequence). V lost 2 bases to trimming and J lost 0 bases; unmatched junction nucleotides: 6. The CDR3 DNA sequence: TGTGCCAGCAGCTTTAGATCAGGGGGCGACCAAGAGACCCAGTACTTC. Protein: CASSFRSGGDQETQYF. The full variable domain, with the rest looked up from reference TRBV5-4 and TRBJ2-5, is ETGVTQSPTHLIKTRGQQVTLRCSSQSGHNTVSWYQQALGQGPQFIFQYYREEENGRGNFPPRFSGLQFPNYSSELNVNALELDDSALYLCASSFRSGGDQETQYFGPGTRLLVL.

V usage is TRBV29-1 and J usage is TRBJ2-3; 11 bases map to TRBD1. Trimming at V came to 4 bases and at J to 6 bases, leaving 9 bases not matched to a gene. Germline lookup yields CDR1 SQVTM and CDR2 ANQGSEA. The CDR3 totals 15 residues. Here the CDR3 reads CSVVWTGGPFDTQYF. In DNA form, the CDR3 reads TGCAGCGTTGTTTGGACAGGGGGCCCTTTTGATACGCAGTATTTT.

Turning to this clonotype: A read error may account for a junction end that differs from germline. CDR3 bases: TGTGCCAGCAGCCCGGGTTCGAGGGCTAGCGGGGAGAGTTTT. Translating it yields CASSPGSRASGESF. The rearrangement joins TRBV11-2 to TRBJ2-3; 9 nucleotides agree with TRBD2. The V gene's germline CDR1 is SGHAT and CDR2 FQNNGV. The CDR3 runs to 14 residues. The full variable domain, rest sourced from reference TRBV11-2 and TRBJ2-3, is EAGVAQSPRYKIIEKRQSVAFWCNPISGHATLYWYQQILGQGPKLLIQFQNNGVVDDSQLPKDRFSAERLKGVDSTLKIQPAKLEDSAVYLCASSPGSRASGESFGPGTRLTVL.

V usage is TRBV7-2 and J usage is TRBJ1-6; a weak D match, TRBD1 (5 bases). The CDR3 contains 17 residues. Trimming shortened V by 3 bases and J by 4 bases, and 16 bases separated the two germline ends. Germline V gene lookup returns CDR1 SGHTA and CDR2 FQGNSA. As DNA, the CDR3 is TGTGCCAGCAGCTTCGGGGGACCCTCTGATTATAATTCACCCCTCCACTTT. This translates into CASSFGGPSDYNSPLHF.